The 14 T cell receptor beta chains below all came from one sample that was sequenced in a study of blood T cell repertoires in COVID-19. Clones were sequenced by immunoSEQ multiplex PCR, and TCRdb holds only the in-frame ones, with some missing. The sample shows 300,000 or so clones, approximately 84% of them seen only once. Input material: PBMCs or T cells enriched from blood (not recorded which). Receptors were obtained from a woman in her thirties who had recovered from COVID-19.

This clone appeared once. The chain carries TRBV18 and TRBJ1-2; no firm D call. Germline CDR1 and CDR2: KGHSH and LQKENI. There are 14 residues in the CDR3. V lost 2 bases, J lost 4 bases, and 11 bases lay in between. CDR3 amino acids: CASSPSFLPYGYTF. The CDR3 DNA follows: TGTGCCAGCTCACCATCCTTCCTCCCCTATGGCTACACCTTC. Full variable domain (remainder filled in from reference TRBV18 and TRBJ1-2): NAGVMQNPRHLVRRRGQEARLRCSPMKGHSHVYWYRQLPEEGLKFMVYLQKENIIDESGMPKERFSAEFPKEGPSILRIQQVVRGDSAAYFCASSPSFLPYGYTFGSGTRLTVV.

V and J are TRBV2 and TRBJ2-4; 8 nucleotides match TRBD2. Germline V gene data show CDR1 as SNHLY and CDR2 as FYNNEI. The CDR3 has 14 residues. Losses at the gene ends were 7 bases for V and 7 bases for J; bases not matched to a gene: 9. The CDR3 DNA reads as TGTGCCAGCAACCCACGAGCGGGGGAGAACATTCAGTACTTC. Residues: CASNPRAGENIQYF.

The chain joins TRBV2 to TRBJ1-6, with D possibly being TRBD1 (6 bases). Per germline, CDR1 SNHLY and CDR2 FYNNEI. Trimming took off 5 bases at V and 7 bases at J, with 21 bases between the two ends. This CDR3 comprises 17 residues. DNA for the CDR3: TGTGCCAGCAGTCTCCAGGGGTACGGGGCCCTGAATTCACCCCTCCACTTT. This sequence encodes CASSLQGYGALNSPLHF.

This chain links TRBV11-2 with TRBJ2-1; the D gene is possibly TRBD2 (7 bases). Trimming removed 8 bases from V and 5 bases from J, with 16 bases in between. From germline, CDR1 is SGHAT and CDR2 FQNNGV. The CDR3 contains 14 residues. The CDR3 bases are TGTGCCAGCCTACCGGGGGGCGCGGACAATGAGCAGTTCTTC. This encodes CASLPGGADNEQFF.

This chain links TRBV4-1 with TRBJ2-1; 10 bases are shared with TRBD1. Germline CDR1 MGHRA, CDR2 YSYEKL. The length of the CDR3 is 15 residues. Losses at the gene ends were 3 bases for V and 5 bases for J; bases not matched to a gene: 4. This CDR3 is CASSHRDRGHNEQFF. The CDR3 nucleotides are TGCGCCAGCAGCCACCGGGACAGGGGTCACAATGAGCAGTTCTTC.

The V and J genes are TRBV7-6 and TRBJ2-3, with D perhaps matching TRBD2 (5 bases). Germline assignment: CDR1 SGHVS and CDR2 FNYEAQ. Trimming left V 4 bases short and J 0 bases short, with 11 bases between. This CDR3 region has 15 residues. The chain's CDR3 is CASSSRTGSTDTQYF. The DNA for the CDR3 is TGTGCCAGCAGCTCCCGTACGGGGAGCACAGATACGCAGTATTTT. Based on the CDR3 plus reference TRBV7-6 and TRBJ2-3, the full variable domain is GAGVSQSPRYKVTKRGQDVALRCDPISGHVSLYWYRQALGQGPEFLTYFNYEAQQDKSGLPNDRFSAERPEGSISTLTIQRTEQRDSAMYRCASSSRTGSTDTQYFGPGTRLTVL.

The chain couples TRBV7-2 to TRBJ1-5, with D possibly being TRBD1 (6 bases). The CDR3 has 15 amino acids. Germline CDR1 is SGHTA and CDR2 is FQGNSA. V was trimmed by 5 bases and J by 0 bases, leaving 11 bases between them. CDR3 region: CASSMTGTSNQPQHF. CDR3 in DNA: TGTGCCAGCAGCATGACAGGAACTAGCAATCAGCCCCAGCATTTT.

The V gene is TRBV18, the J gene TRBJ1-6; D gene ambiguous. CDR3 length equals 14 residues. The V and J ends lost 4 bases and 8 bases respectively, with 12 bases between them. Per germline, CDR1 KGHSH and CDR2 LQKENI. In DNA form, the CDR3 reads TGTGCCAGCTCACAGATCACAGTGGATTCACCCCTCCACTTT. Residues: CASSQITVDSPLHF. The whole variable domain, remainder taken from reference TRBV18 and TRBJ1-6, is NAGVMQNPRHLVRRRGQEARLRCSPMKGHSHVYWYRQLPEEGLKFMVYLQKENIIDESGMPKERFSAEFPKEGPSILRIQQVVRGDSAAYFCASSQITVDSPLHFGNGTRLTVT.

This chain uses TRBV19 with TRBJ1-5; a possible D gene is TRBD1 (5 bases). V was trimmed by 3 bases and J by 2 bases, leaving 11 bases between them. CDR1 and CDR2 from the germline V gene are LNHDA and SQIVND (reference sequence). The CDR3 is 15 amino acids. CDR3 bases: TGTGCCAGTAGTATCCCCGGAGGGGGCAATCAGCCCCAGCATTTT. Protein sequence: CASSIPGGGNQPQHF.

The table lists this clone with a count of one. One junction end does not reproduce the germline sequence, and a read error may be involved. The chain has TRBV28 and TRBJ2-7, with TRBD1 identical over 7 bases. The germline CDR1 and CDR2 sequences are MDHEN and SYDVKM. The CDR3 has 12 residues. The CDR3 DNA is TGTGCCAGCAGCCGGTCGATCGGGACAGCGTCTTTC. Amino acids: CASSRSIGTASF.

The CDR3 bases are TGTGCCGCTAACCCCAGCGGGGGGGCCCGCACCGGGGAGCTGTTTTTT. It codes for CAANPSGGARTGELFF. The chain recombines TRBV7-9 with TRBJ2-2; 10 positions match TRBD2. V trimming: 11 bases; J trimming: 4 bases; junction bases outside the gene matches: 13. CDR3 size: 16 residues. In germline, CDR1 is SEHNR, CDR2 FQNEAQ (reference sequence).

The chain's CDR3 is CASSLRQGETEAFF. For the CDR3, the DNA is TGTGCCAGCAGCTTAAGACAGGGTGAGACTGAAGCTTTCTTT. The rearrangement links TRBV7-9 to TRBJ1-1; 7 positions agree with TRBD1. With V trimmed by 2 bases and J by 5 bases, 5 bases remained unmatched. CDR1 is SEHNR and CDR2 is FQNEAQ in the germline V gene (reference sequence). The CDR3 spans 14 residues.

The chain combines TRBV19 with TRBJ2-3; 7 bases are shared with TRBD2. Germline CDR1 LNHDA, CDR2 SQIVND (reference sequence). After removal of 3 bases from V and 4 bases from J, the junction contained 4 bases not matched to a gene. The CDR3 extends over 14 amino acids. The CDR3 loop reads CASSMALAPDTQYF. The CDR3 DNA reads as TGTGCCAGTAGTATGGCACTAGCGCCAGATACGCAGTATTTT.

The chain uses TRBV2 and TRBJ1-5; possibly TRBD1 for D (5 bases). This CDR3 comprises 15 residues. CDR1 and CDR2 from the germline V gene are SNHLY and FYNNEI. V lost 4 bases to trimming and J lost 2 bases, with 12 bases between them. In DNA form, the CDR3 reads TGTGCCAGCAGTGTGGGGGGATCGGGCAATCAGCCCCAGCATTTT. Translating gives CASSVGGSGNQPQHF.